These 3 T cell receptor beta chains were all obtained from the same sample, sequenced in a study of CD8 T cells in ankylosing spondylitis. TCRdb used MiXCR to reprocess the 5' RACE reads, holding one entry per CDR3 protein. The table lists about 220,000 distinct CDR3 sequences, approximately 10% of them singletons. The specimen sequenced was blood, either unsorted or a sorted T cell fraction (not recorded which). These TCRs come from a male donor with ankylosing spondylitis or in good health (not recorded which).

This clonotype was picked up many times. This chain joins TRBV27 and TRBJ2-1; the match to TRBD2 covers 11 bases. V shed 3 bases, J shed 9 bases, and the junction held 4 bases outside the gene matches. CDR1 and CDR2 (germline): MNHEY, SMNVEV (reference sequence). The CDR3 totals 14 residues. Here the CDR3 DNA reads TGTGCCAGCAGTTTTAGCGGGGGGGCACGTGAGCAGTTCTTC. This encodes CASSFSGGAREQFF.

Notes on this clonotype: A read error may explain this, as a much larger clone is one base away. The V and J genes are TRBV3-1 and TRBJ2-7; D might be TRBD1 (6 bases). Germline V gene lookup returns CDR1 LGHDT and CDR2 YNNKEL (reference sequence). The CDR3 extends over 14 amino acids. The CDR3 bases are TGTGCCAGCACTCCGGGACACTCGGCGTACGATCAGTACTTC. Translation: CASTPGHSAYDQYF.

The CDR3 spells CSATPATSGEGEQFF. The CDR3 DNA is TGCAGTGCTACCCCGGCCACTAGCGGGGAAGGGGAGCAGTTCTTC. The chain is built from TRBV20-1 and TRBJ2-1, with 10 bases aligning to TRBD2. The trim removed 4 bases at V and 10 bases at J, leaving 13 bases unmatched. This CDR3 has 15 residues. Germline V gene lookup returns CDR1 DFQATT and CDR2 SNEGSKA (reference sequence).